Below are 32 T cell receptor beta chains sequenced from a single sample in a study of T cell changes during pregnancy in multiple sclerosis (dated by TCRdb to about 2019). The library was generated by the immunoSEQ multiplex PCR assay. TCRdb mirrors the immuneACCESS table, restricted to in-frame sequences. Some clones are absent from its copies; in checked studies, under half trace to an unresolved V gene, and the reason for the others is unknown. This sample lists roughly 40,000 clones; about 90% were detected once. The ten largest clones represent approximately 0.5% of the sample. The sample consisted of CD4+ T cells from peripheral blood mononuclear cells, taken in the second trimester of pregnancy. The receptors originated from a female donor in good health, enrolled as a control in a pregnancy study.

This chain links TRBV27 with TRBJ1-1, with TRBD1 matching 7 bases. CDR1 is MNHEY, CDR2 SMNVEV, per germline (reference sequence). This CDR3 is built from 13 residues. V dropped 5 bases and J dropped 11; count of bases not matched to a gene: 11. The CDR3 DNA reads TGTGCCAGCAGTCTCGAATCGACAGGGCGGGCTTTCTTT. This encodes CASSLESTGRAFF.

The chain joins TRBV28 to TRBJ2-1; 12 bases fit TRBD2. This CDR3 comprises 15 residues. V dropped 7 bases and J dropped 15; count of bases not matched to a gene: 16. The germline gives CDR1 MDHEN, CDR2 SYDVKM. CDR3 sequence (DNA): TGTGCCAGCACCCTGGGGCTAGCGGGAGGGCTTGGTGCGTTCTTC. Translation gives CASTLGLAGGLGAFF.

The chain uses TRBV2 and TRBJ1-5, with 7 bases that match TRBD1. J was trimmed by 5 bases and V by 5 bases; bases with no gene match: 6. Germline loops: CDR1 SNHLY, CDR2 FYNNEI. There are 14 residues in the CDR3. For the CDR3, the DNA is TGTGCCAGCAGTCTGGACAGGTCCGATCAGCCCCAGCATTTT. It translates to CASSLDRSDQPQHF. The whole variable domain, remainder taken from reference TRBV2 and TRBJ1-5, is EPEVTQTPSHQVTQMGQEVILRCVPISNHLYFYWYRQILGQKVEFLVSFYNNEISEKSEIFDDQFSVERPDGSNFTLKIRSTKLEDSAMYFCASSLDRSDQPQHFGDGTRLSIL.

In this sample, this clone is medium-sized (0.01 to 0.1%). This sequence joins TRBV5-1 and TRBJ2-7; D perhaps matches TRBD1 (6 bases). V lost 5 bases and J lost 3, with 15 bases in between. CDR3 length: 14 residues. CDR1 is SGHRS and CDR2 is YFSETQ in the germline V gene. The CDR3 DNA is TGCGCCAGCAGTGCCGGGACGGGACACTACGAGCAGTACTTC. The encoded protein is CASSAGTGHYEQYF. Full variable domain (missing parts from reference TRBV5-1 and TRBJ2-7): KAGVTQTPRYLIKTRGQQVTLSCSPISGHRSVSWYQQTPGQGLQFLFEYFSETQRNKGNFPGRFSGRQFSNSRSEMNVSTLELGDSALYLCASSAGTGHYEQYFGPGTRLTVT.

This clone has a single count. The CDR3 DNA reads TGTGCCAGCAGCTTAGACAGGGGTCAGCCCCAGCATTTT. Its protein is CASSLDRGQPQHF. The rearrangement joins TRBV7-3 to TRBJ1-5; 8 nucleotides line up with TRBD1. The CDR3 spans 13 residues. The germline V gene encodes CDR1 SGHTA and CDR2 FQGTGA. The V gene end was trimmed by 2 bases and the J gene end by 6 bases; junction bases not matched to a gene: 0. Supplemented by reference TRBV7-3 and TRBJ1-5, the full variable domain reads GAGVSQTPSNKVTEKGKYVELRCDPISGHTALYWYRQSLGQGPEFLIYFQGTGAADDSGLPNDRFFAVRPEGSVSTLKIQRTERGDSAVYLCASSLDRGQPQHFGDGTRLSIL.

CDR3 sequence reads: CASRGFYSGNTIYF. In DNA form, the CDR3 reads TGTGCCAGCCGGGGGTTTTACTCTGGAAACACCATATATTTT. The rearrangement joins TRBV6-5 to TRBJ1-3, with a weak D call TRBD1 (5 bases). V was pared by 8 bases and J by 0 bases, with 11 bases between. The CDR3 runs 14 residues. Germline CDR1 MNHEY, CDR2 SVGAGI.

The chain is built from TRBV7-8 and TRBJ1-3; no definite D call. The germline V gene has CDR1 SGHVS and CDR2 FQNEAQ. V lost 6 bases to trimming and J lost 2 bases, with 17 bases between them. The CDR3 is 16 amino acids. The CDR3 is CASSLMDRGAGNTIYF. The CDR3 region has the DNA TGTGCCAGCAGTTTAATGGATCGGGGAGCTGGAAACACCATATATTTT.

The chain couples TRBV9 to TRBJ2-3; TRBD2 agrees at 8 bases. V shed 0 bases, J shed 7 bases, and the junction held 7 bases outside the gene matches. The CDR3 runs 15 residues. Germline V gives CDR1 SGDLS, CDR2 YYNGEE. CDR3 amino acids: CASSVEGLEGYTQYF. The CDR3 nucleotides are TGTGCCAGCAGCGTAGAGGGACTAGAAGGTTATACGCAGTATTTT.

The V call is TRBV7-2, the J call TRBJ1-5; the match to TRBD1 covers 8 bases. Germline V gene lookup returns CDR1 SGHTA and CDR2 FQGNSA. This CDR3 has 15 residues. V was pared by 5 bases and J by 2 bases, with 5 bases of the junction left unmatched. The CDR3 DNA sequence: TGTGCCAGCAGCATACAGGGGGGTGGCAATCAGCCCCAGCATTTT. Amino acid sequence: CASSIQGGGNQPQHF.

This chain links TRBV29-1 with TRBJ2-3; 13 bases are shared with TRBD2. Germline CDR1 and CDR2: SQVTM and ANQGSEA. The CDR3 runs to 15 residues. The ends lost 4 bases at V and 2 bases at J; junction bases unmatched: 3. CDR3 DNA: TGCAGCGTTGCCGGGACTAGCGGGGCCACAGATACGCAGTATTTT. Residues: CSVAGTSGATDTQYF.

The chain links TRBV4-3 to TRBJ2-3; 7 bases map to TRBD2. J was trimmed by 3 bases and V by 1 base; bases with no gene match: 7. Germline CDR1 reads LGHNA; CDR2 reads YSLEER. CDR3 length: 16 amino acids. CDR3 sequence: CASSQVLAVLTDTQYF. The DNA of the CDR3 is TGCGCCAGCAGCCAAGTGCTAGCGGTTCTGACAGATACGCAGTATTTT.

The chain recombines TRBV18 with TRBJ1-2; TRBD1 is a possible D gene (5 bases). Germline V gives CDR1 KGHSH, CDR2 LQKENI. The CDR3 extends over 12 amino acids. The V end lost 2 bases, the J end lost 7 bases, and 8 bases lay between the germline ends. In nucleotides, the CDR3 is TGTGCCAGCTCACCAGCCCAGGGTGGCTACACCTTC. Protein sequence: CASSPAQGGYTF.

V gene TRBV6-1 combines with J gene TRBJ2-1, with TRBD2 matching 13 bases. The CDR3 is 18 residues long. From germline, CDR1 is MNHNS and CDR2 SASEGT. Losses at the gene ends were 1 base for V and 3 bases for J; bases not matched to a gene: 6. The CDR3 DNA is TGTGCCAGCAGTGAAGTCCCGGGACTAGCGGGACACTACAATGAGCAGTTCTTC. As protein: CASSEVPGLAGHYNEQFF.

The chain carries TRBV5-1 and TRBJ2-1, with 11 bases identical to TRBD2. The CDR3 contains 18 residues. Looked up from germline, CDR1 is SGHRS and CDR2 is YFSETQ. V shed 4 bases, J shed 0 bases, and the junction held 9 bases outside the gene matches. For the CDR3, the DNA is TGCGCCAGCAGCGCCGGAACTAGCGGGGGACGCTCCTACAATGAGCAGTTCTTC. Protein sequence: CASSAGTSGGRSYNEQFF.

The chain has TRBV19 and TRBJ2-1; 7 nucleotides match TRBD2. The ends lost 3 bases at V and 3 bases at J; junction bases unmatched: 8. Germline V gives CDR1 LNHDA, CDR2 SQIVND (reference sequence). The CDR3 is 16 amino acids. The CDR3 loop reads CASSIFGGSHYNEQFF. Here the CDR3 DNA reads TGTGCCAGTAGTATTTTCGGCGGGAGTCACTACAATGAGCAGTTCTTC.

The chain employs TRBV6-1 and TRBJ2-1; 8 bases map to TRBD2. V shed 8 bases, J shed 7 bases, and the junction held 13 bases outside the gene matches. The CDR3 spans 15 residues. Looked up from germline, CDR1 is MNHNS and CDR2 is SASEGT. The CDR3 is CASPPVGGGQNEQFF. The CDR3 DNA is TGTGCCAGCCCCCCCGTGGGCGGGGGGCAGAATGAGCAGTTCTTC.

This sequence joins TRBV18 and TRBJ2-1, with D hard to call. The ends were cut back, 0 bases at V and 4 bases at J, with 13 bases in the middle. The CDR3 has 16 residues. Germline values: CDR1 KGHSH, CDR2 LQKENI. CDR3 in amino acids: CASSPPISARYNEQFF. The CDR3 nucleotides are TGTGCCAGCTCACCACCGATTTCCGCTAGGTACAATGAGCAGTTCTTC. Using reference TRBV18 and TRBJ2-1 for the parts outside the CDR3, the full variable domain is NAGVMQNPRHLVRRRGQEARLRCSPMKGHSHVYWYRQLPEEGLKFMVYLQKENIIDESGMPKERFSAEFPKEGPSILRIQQVVRGDSAAYFCASSPPISARYNEQFFGPGTRLTVL.

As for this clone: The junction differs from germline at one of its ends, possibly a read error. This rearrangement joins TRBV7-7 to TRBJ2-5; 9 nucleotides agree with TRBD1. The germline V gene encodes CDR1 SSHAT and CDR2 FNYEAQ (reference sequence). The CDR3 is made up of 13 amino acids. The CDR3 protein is CASSTGGGETQYF. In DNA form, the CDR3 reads TGTGCTAGCAGTACAGGGGGCGGTGAGACCCAGTACTTC.

DNA of the CDR3: TGTGCCAGCACAGGGGGCGCCTACAATGAGCAGTTCTTC. Translated, it gives CASTGGAYNEQFF. The V gene is TRBV2, the J gene TRBJ2-1, with TRBD1 identical over 8 bases. Germline trimming cut 7 bases from V and 2 bases from J; bases unmatched to any gene: 1. CDR3 length equals 13 residues. From germline, CDR1 is SNHLY and CDR2 FYNNEI.

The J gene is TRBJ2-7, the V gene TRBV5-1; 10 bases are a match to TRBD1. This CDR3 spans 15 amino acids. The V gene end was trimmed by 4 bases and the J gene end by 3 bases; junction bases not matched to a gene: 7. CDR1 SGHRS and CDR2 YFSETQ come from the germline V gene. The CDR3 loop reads CASSLRGTGDYEQYF. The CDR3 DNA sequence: TGCGCCAGCAGCCTACGCGGGACAGGGGACTACGAGCAGTACTTC.

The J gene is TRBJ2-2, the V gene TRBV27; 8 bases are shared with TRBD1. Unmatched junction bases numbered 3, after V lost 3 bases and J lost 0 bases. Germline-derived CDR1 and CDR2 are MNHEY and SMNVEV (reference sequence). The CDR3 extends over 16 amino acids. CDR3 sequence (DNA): TGTGCCAGCAGTTTGAGACAGGGGTCGAACACCGGGGAGCTGTTTTTT. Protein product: CASSLRQGSNTGELFF.

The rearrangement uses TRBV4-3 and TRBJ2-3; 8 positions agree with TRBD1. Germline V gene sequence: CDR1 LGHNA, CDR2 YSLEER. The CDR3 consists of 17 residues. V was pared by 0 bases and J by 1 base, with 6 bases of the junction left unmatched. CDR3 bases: TGCGCCAGCAGCCAAGATGAGGGGACAGGCCGCACAGATACGCAGTATTTT. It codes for CASSQDEGTGRTDTQYF.

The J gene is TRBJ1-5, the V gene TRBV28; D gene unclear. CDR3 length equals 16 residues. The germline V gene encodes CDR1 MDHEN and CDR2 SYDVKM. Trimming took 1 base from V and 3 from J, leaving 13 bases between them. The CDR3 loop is CASSLYPAQNNQPQHF. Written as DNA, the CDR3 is TGTGCCAGCAGTTTATACCCGGCACAGAACAATCAGCCCCAGCATTTT.

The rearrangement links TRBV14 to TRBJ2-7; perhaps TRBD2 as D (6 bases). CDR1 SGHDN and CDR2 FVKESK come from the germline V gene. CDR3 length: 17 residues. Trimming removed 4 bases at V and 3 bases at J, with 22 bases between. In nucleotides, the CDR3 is TGTGCCAGCAGCCCCTTCCCCTGGAGGCTAGCGATCTACGAGCAGTACTTC. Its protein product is CASSPFPWRLAIYEQYF. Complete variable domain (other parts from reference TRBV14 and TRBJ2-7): EAGVTQFPSHSVIEKGQTVTLRCDPISGHDNLYWYRRVMGKEIKFLLHFVKESKQDESGMPNNRFLAERTGGTYSTLKVQPAELEDSGVYFCASSPFPWRLAIYEQYFGPGTRLTVT.

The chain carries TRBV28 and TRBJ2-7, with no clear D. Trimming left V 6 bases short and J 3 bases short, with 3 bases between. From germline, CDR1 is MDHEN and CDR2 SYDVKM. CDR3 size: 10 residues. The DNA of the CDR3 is TGTGCCAGCAGACTCTACGAGCAGTACTTC. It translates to CASRLYEQYF. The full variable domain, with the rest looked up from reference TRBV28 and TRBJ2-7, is DVKVTQSSRYLVKRTGEKVFLECVQDMDHENMFWYRQDPGLGLRLIYFSYDVKMKEKGDIPEGYSVSREKKERFSLILESASTNQTSMYLCASRLYEQYFGPGTRLTVT.

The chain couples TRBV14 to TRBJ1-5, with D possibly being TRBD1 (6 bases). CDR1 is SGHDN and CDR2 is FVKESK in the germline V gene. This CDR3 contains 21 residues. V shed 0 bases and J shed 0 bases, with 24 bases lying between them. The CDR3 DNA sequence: TGTGCCAGCAGCCAAGATTTGTCGCCGGGACACCTAACTTATAGCAATCAGCCCCAGCATTTT. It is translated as CASSQDLSPGHLTYSNQPQHF.

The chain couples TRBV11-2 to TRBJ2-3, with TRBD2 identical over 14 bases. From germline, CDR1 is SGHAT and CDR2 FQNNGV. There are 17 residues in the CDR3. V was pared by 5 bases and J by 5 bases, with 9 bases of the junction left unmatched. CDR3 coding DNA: TGTGCCAGCAGCAAAGGACTAGCGGGGGGAAACGTAGATACGCAGTATTTT. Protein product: CASSKGLAGGNVDTQYF.

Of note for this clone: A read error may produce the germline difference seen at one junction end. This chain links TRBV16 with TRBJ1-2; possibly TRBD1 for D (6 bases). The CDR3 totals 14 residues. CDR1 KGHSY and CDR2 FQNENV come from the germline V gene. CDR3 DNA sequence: TGTGCCAGCAGCCAATCGGCACAGGGCTATCGCTACACCTTC. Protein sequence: CASSQSAQGYRYTF. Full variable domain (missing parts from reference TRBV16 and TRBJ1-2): GEEVAQTPKHLVRGEGQKAKLYCAPIKGHSYVFWYQQVLKNEFKFLISFQNENVFDETGMPKERFSAKCLPNSPCSLEIQATKLEDSAVYFCASSQSAQGYRYTFGSGTRLTVV.

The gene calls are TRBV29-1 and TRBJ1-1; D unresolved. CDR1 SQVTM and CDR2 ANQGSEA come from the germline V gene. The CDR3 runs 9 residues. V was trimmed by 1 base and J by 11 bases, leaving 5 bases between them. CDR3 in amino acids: CSVEAMAFF. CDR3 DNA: TGCAGCGTTGAAGCCATGGCTTTCTTT.

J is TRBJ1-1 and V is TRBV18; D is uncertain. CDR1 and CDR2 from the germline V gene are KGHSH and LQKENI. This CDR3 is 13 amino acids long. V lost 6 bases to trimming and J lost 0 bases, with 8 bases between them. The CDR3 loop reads CASSEGLNTEAFF. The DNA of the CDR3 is TGTGCCAGCTCCGAGGGCTTGAACACTGAAGCTTTCTTT.

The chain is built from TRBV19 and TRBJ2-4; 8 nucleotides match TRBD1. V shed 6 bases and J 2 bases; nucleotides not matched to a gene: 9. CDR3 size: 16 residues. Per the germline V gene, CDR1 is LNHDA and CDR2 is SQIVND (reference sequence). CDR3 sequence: CASRTPGQESKNIQYF. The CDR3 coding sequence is TGTGCCAGTAGGACACCGGGACAGGAGTCCAAAAACATTCAGTACTTC.

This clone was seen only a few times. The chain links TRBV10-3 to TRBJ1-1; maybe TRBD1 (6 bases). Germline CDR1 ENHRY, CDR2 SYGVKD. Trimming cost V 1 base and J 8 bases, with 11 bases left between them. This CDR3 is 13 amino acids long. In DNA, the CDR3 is TGTGCCATCAGTGAGTGGACCGGGACAGAAGCTTTCTTT. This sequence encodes CAISEWTGTEAFF.